These 23 T cell receptor beta chains originate from one sample sequenced in a study of T cells in Graves' hyperthyroidism and ophthalmopathy. RNA transcripts yielded amplified TCR beta CDR3 regions. The TCR CDR3 first-round RT-PCR relied on the HTBI primer set. TCRdb re-called the multiplex PCR reads with MiXCR, one entry per CDR3 protein. This sample yields some 570,000 distinct CDR3 sequences, of which 17% are seen a single time; approximately 18% belongs to the top ten. Material for sequencing was blood. These receptor sequences come from a woman aged 18 to 35 with Graves' ophthalmopathy.

The V call is TRBV20-1, the J call TRBJ1-2; D remains ambiguous. The CDR3 extends over 13 amino acids. Germline V gene data show CDR1 as DFQATT and CDR2 as SNEGSKA (reference sequence). Trimming removed 3 bases at V and 2 bases at J, with 10 bases between. In DNA, the CDR3 is TGCAGTGCTAGTAACAATAAAAACTATGGCTACACCTTC. This sequence encodes CSASNNKNYGYTF.

This clonotype was seen ten or more times. The rearrangement joins TRBV6-2 or TRBV6-3 to TRBJ2-7; 8 nucleotides line up with TRBD2. This CDR3 is 16 amino acids long. Germline CDR1 and CDR2: MNHEY and SVGEGT. The junction had 10 bases not matched to a gene; V was cut back by 4 bases and J by 2 bases. For the CDR3, the DNA is TGTGCCAGCAGTTTACCGGCTAGCGGGCAAACCTACGAGCAGTACTTC. Protein product: CASSLPASGQTYEQYF.

The chain has TRBV4-2 and TRBJ1-6, with 8 bases aligning to TRBD1. V trimming: 3 bases; J trimming: 7 bases; junction bases outside the gene matches: 2. Per the germline V gene, CDR1 is LGHNA and CDR2 is YNFKEQ. The length of the CDR3 is 14 residues. CDR3 region: CASSQGQENSPLHF. CDR3 sequence (DNA): TGTGCCAGCAGCCAGGGACAGGAAAATTCACCCCTCCACTTT.

This clonotype was detected only a few times. The chain couples TRBV20-1 to TRBJ2-2; D call uncertain. CDR3 size: 13 residues. V lost 3 bases and J lost 0, with 5 bases in between. CDR1 and CDR2 from the germline V gene are DFQATT and SNEGSKA (reference sequence). In nucleotides, the CDR3 is TGCAGTGCTAGGTTAGCGAACACCGGGGAGCTGTTTTTT. As protein: CSARLANTGELFF.

This rearrangement joins TRBV20-1 to TRBJ2-1; 7 bases align to TRBD1. Per the germline V gene, CDR1 is DFQATT and CDR2 is SNEGSKA (reference sequence). This CDR3 has 14 residues. V lost 4 bases, J lost 1 base, and 4 bases stayed unmatched. CDR3 region: CSANRGLSYNEQFF. CDR3 bases: TGCAGTGCTAACAGGGGTTTATCCTACAATGAGCAGTTCTTC.

Ten or more counts support this clonotype. This CDR3 is CASSSQGAFYGYTF. In DNA, the CDR3 is TGTGCCAGCAGTTCACAGGGGGCATTCTATGGCTACACCTTC. V is TRBV27 and J is TRBJ1-2; 9 positions match TRBD1. The V segment lost 4 bases and the J segment 4 bases; nucleotides outside the gene matches: 4. CDR1 and CDR2 from the germline V gene are MNHEY and SMNVEV (reference sequence). The CDR3 length is 14 residues.

This clonotype was seen more than once but under ten times. A much larger clone lies one base from this, so it may be a read error. The chain links TRBV13 to TRBJ2-3, with D hard to call. This CDR3 spans 13 amino acids. V was clipped by 5 bases and J by 6 bases, with 12 bases between them. Per germline, CDR1 PRHDT and CDR2 FYEKMQ (reference sequence). The chain's CDR3 is CASSVTTWDTQYF. The CDR3 bases are TGTGCCAGCAGCGTAACGACCTGGGATACGCAGTATTTT.

The V and J genes are TRBV28 and TRBJ2-7; D is unclear. The CDR3 totals 13 residues. Germline values: CDR1 MDHEN, CDR2 SYDVKM. V lost 7 bases, J lost 2 bases, and 12 bases lay in between. The CDR3 bases are TGTGCCAGCACCTTATCTAGAGCCTACGAGCAGTACTTC. Translating it yields CASTLSRAYEQYF.

This clonotype was detected only a few times. The chain couples TRBV4-1 to TRBJ2-4; D gene ambiguous. V was pared by 1 base and J by 7 bases, with 11 bases between. Germline CDR1 is MGHRA and CDR2 is YSYEKL. This CDR3 region has 14 residues. Here the CDR3 DNA reads TGCGCCAGCAGCCAAGCAACAGACGAGAACATTCAGTACTTC. Its protein product is CASSQATDENIQYF.

Details on this clonotype: A read error is possible here, since a much larger clone lies one base away. The V gene is TRBV19, the J gene TRBJ1-1; no firm D call. Germline V gene data show CDR1 as LNHDA and CDR2 as SQIVND (reference sequence). CDR3 length equals 14 residues. CDR3 sequence reads: CVSSIGLRNTEAFF. The CDR3, as DNA: TGTGTCAGTAGTATTGGTCTTAGGAACACTGAAGCTTTCTTT.

This clonotype was detected only a few times. V usage is TRBV27 and J usage is TRBJ2-5; D may be TRBD1 (5 bases). The V end was cut by 7 bases, the J end by 5 bases, with 20 bases between. The CDR3 extends over 15 amino acids. Germline V gene lookup returns CDR1 MNHEY and CDR2 SMNVEV (reference sequence). The CDR3 sequence: CASILVRQRDETQYF. The CDR3 bases are TGTGCCAGCATCTTAGTGAGACAGAGAGATGAGACCCAGTACTTC.

The V gene is TRBV12-3 or TRBV12-4, the J gene TRBJ2-6, with 10 bases lining up with TRBD1. The trim removed 4 bases at V and 2 bases at J, leaving 5 bases unmatched. There are 17 residues in the CDR3. CDR3 loop: CASSSRQGAPGANVLTF. Written as DNA, the CDR3 is TGTGCCAGCAGTTCGCGACAGGGGGCGCCTGGGGCCAACGTCCTGACTTTC.

The sample holds many counts of this clonotype. V is TRBV28 and J is TRBJ2-2; D may be TRBD1 (6 bases). Trimming stripped 2 bases from V and 1 base from J, with 14 bases between. The CDR3 spans 17 residues. Germline CDR1 MDHEN, CDR2 SYDVKM. DNA for the CDR3: TGTGCCAGCAGTTTACCCGGGACATATATGAACACCGGGGAGCTGTTTTTT. Protein product: CASSLPGTYMNTGELFF.

This clonotype occurred a few times. V usage is TRBV13 and J usage is TRBJ1-3, with D hard to call. The CDR3 is made up of 16 amino acids. Germline assignment: CDR1 PRHDT and CDR2 FYEKMQ (reference sequence). V lost 0 bases and J lost 6, with 15 bases in between. CDR3 loop: CASSLGPGSQENTIYF. DNA of the CDR3: TGTGCCAGCAGCTTAGGCCCGGGGTCGCAGGAAAACACCATATATTTT.

This clonotype was seen a handful of times. V and J are TRBV5-4 and TRBJ2-1; 12 bases agree with TRBD2. The J segment lost 7 bases and the V segment lost 0 bases, leaving 5 bases of the junction unmatched. This CDR3 contains 16 residues. CDR1 is SGHNT and CDR2 is YYREEE in the germline V gene (reference sequence). CDR3 in DNA: TGTGCCAGCAGCTTGGAACTAGCGGGAGGTCGGAATGAGCAGTTCTTC. Encoded protein: CASSLELAGGRNEQFF.

This sequence joins TRBV19 and TRBJ2-5; D remains unclear. V was clipped by 5 bases and J by 7 bases, with 14 bases between them. The germline CDR1 and CDR2 sequences are LNHDA and SQIVND (reference sequence). This CDR3 is 13 amino acids long. DNA for the CDR3: TGTGCCAGTAGTCCCTTGACGTCGGGGACCCAGTACTTC. This translates into CASSPLTSGTQYF.

This clonotype has at least ten counts. The V call is TRBV28, the J call TRBJ2-7; 8 positions match TRBD2. The V gene end was trimmed by 4 bases and the J gene end by 2 bases; junction bases not matched to a gene: 10. Looked up from germline, CDR1 is MDHEN and CDR2 is SYDVKM. The CDR3 is made up of 16 amino acids. CDR3 loop: CASSSVGGGQTYEQYF. DNA for the CDR3: TGTGCCAGCAGTTCCGTCGGGGGGGGCCAAACCTACGAGCAGTACTTC.

The table lists this clonotype with a few counts. The chain combines TRBV9 with TRBJ2-2, with TRBD1 as a possible D gene (5 bases). CDR3 length: 16 amino acids. Germline values: CDR1 SGDLS, CDR2 YYNGEE. V shed 1 base and J shed 5 bases, with 15 bases lying between them. The CDR3 spells CASSVPAGLETGELFF. The CDR3 nucleotides are TGTGCCAGCAGCGTACCAGCAGGGCTCGAAACCGGGGAGCTGTTTTTT.

In its sample, this clonotype was seen a few times. The rearrangement joins TRBV7-2 to TRBJ1-6; 8 positions match TRBD1. Trimming took 5 bases from V and 8 from J; bases not matched to a gene: 11. The CDR3 contains 16 residues. In germline, CDR1 is SGHTA, CDR2 FQGNSA. The CDR3 region has the DNA TGTGCCAGCAGCATGAAGACCCAGGGGGCGCATTCACCCCTCCACTTT. Its translation is CASSMKTQGAHSPLHF.

There are a few counts of this clonotype. V gene TRBV11-2 combines with J gene TRBJ2-1; TRBD1 aligns across 10 bases. V was clipped by 5 bases and J by 8 bases; unmatched bases: 3. The CDR3 has 13 amino acids. Germline V lookup: CDR1 SGHAT, CDR2 FQNNGV. In DNA, the CDR3 is TGTGCCAGCAGCATGACAGGGGGCGATGAGCAGTTCTTC. Translated, it gives CASSMTGGDEQFF.

This clonotype was counted only a few times. The chain links TRBV19 to TRBJ2-1; 9 bases fit TRBD1. V lost 4 bases, J lost 6 bases, and 10 bases stayed unmatched. Germline CDR1 LNHDA, CDR2 SQIVND (reference sequence). This CDR3 region has 16 residues. For the CDR3, the DNA is TGTGCCAGTAGTACCCACAGACAGGGGGGTATCAATGAGCAGTTCTTC. Its protein product is CASSTHRQGGINEQFF. The variable domain in full, completed from reference TRBV19 and TRBJ2-1, reads DGGITQSPKYLFRKEGQNVTLSCEQNLNHDAMYWYRQDPGQGLRLIYYSQIVNDFQKGDIAEGYSVSREKKESFPLTVTSAQKNPTAFYLCASSTHRQGGINEQFFGPGTRLTVL.

This clonotype was found many times. V usage is TRBV29-1 and J usage is TRBJ2-1; D gene uncertain. Between the trimmed V and J ends, which lost 1 base and 0 bases, there was a span of 10 bases. This CDR3 spans 15 amino acids. CDR1 SQVTM and CDR2 ANQGSEA come from the germline V gene. The CDR3: CSVEGPMSSYNEQFF. For the CDR3, the DNA is TGCAGCGTTGAAGGGCCGATGAGCTCCTACAATGAGCAGTTCTTC.

This clonotype has at least ten counts. J is TRBJ2-7 and V is TRBV5-1; a possible D gene is TRBD2 (5 bases). With 0 bases removed from V and 4 bases from J, the gap between germline ends came to 14 bases. The CDR3 spans 15 residues. The germline gives CDR1 SGHRS, CDR2 YFSETQ. The CDR3 coding sequence is TGCGCCAGCAGCTTGGCCATACGGGAAGGGTACGAGCAGTACTTC. Its translation is CASSLAIREGYEQYF.